These 14 T cell receptor beta chains were sequenced from one sample in a study of response to subunit inactivated influenza vaccine. TCRdb reprocessed the RT-PCR reads with MiXCR, giving one entry per CDR3 protein. Of approximately 160,000 distinct CDR3 sequences listed, about 11% were seen once; the top ten hold about a third. Sequencing was performed on CD8+ T cells sorted from PBMCs, taken 23 months after vaccination. Every receptor here comes from a man between 45 and 75 years old who received an inactivated influenza vaccine.

This clonotype was found a few times. The chain uses TRBV24-1 and TRBJ2-2, with 13 bases matching TRBD2. Germline trimming cut 3 bases from V and 4 bases from J; bases unmatched to any gene: 4. CDR3 length equals 17 residues. Germline CDR1 reads KGHDR; CDR2 reads SFDVKD. The CDR3 here is CATSDPGLAGFTGELFF. CDR3 in DNA: TGTGCCACCAGTGATCCGGGACTAGCGGGGTTCACCGGGGAGCTGTTTTTT.

This chain links TRBV11-2 with TRBJ2-5, with D perhaps given as TRBD1 or TRBD2 (7 bases each). CDR1 is SGHAT and CDR2 is FQNNGV in the germline V gene. The V gene lost 1 base and the J gene lost 4 bases, with 13 bases spanning the gap. This CDR3 is built from 15 residues. The CDR3 nucleotides read TGTGCCAGCAGCTTAGCCCCAGGGGGGGGAGAGACCCAGTACTTC. Translated: CASSLAPGGGETQYF.

The sample holds a few counts of this clonotype. The V gene is TRBV2, the J gene TRBJ1-4, with unresolved D. The V and J ends lost 2 bases and 13 bases respectively, with 8 bases between them. Germline V gene sequence: CDR1 SNHLY, CDR2 FYNNEI. The CDR3 totals 11 residues. The CDR3 DNA follows: TGTGCCAGCAGTGAATCTTTCGGACTGTTTTTT. Translating gives CASSESFGLFF. The whole variable domain, remainder taken from reference TRBV2 and TRBJ1-4, is EPEVTQTPSHQVTQMGQEVILRCVPISNHLYFYWYRQILGQKVEFLVSFYNNEISEKSEIFDDQFSVERPDGSNFTLKIRSTKLEDSAMYFCASSESFGLFFGSGTQLSVL.

V usage is TRBV13 and J usage is TRBJ2-5, with 7 nucleotides matching TRBD2. The junction had 8 bases not matched to a gene; V was cut back by 5 bases and J by 5 bases. Germline values: CDR1 PRHDT, CDR2 FYEKMQ (reference sequence). The CDR3 loop spans 14 amino acids. The CDR3 loop reads CASSRREGLETQYF. The CDR3 bases are TGTGCCAGCAGCAGGAGGGAGGGCCTGGAGACCCAGTACTTC.

This chain joins TRBV9 and TRBJ2-3; D unresolved. The ends were cut back, 3 bases at V and 0 bases at J, with 11 bases in the middle. The germline V gene encodes CDR1 SGDLS and CDR2 YYNGEE. The CDR3 is 15 amino acids. The CDR3 sequence is CASSGRTESTDTQYF. In nucleotides, the CDR3 is TGTGCCAGCAGCGGAAGGACCGAGAGCACAGATACGCAGTATTTT.

The J gene is TRBJ2-2, the V gene TRBV30; D perhaps matches TRBD2 (6 bases). Germline V gene data show CDR1 as GTSNPN and CDR2 as SVGIG (reference sequence). This CDR3 region has 14 residues. V shed 4 bases and J shed 0 bases, with 9 bases lying between them. The CDR3 DNA reads as TGTGCCTGGATGGGGGGAACGAACACCGGGGAGCTGTTTTTT. Translation: CAWMGGTNTGELFF.

A few counts support this clonotype. This chain joins TRBV25-1 and TRBJ2-1; TRBD2 aligns across 7 bases. This CDR3 is 14 amino acids long. The ends lost 5 bases at V and 6 bases at J; junction bases unmatched: 7. CDR1 is MGHDK, CDR2 SYGVNS, per germline. The CDR3 loop is CASSSWGGGNEQFF. The CDR3 DNA reads TGTGCCAGCAGTTCCTGGGGGGGGGGCAATGAGCAGTTCTTC. The full variable domain, completed using reference TRBV25-1 and TRBJ2-1, is EADIYQTPRYLVIGTGKKITLECSQTMGHDKMYWYQQDPGMELHLIHYSYGVNSTEKGDLSSESTVSRIRTEHFPLTLESARPSHTSQYLCASSSWGGGNEQFFGPGTRLTVL.

V is TRBV10-3 and J is TRBJ2-3, with 12 positions matching TRBD2. CDR1 and CDR2 from the germline V gene are ENHRY and SYGVKD. This CDR3 region has 16 residues. Germline trimming cut 6 bases from V and 0 bases from J; bases unmatched to any gene: 4. CDR3 sequence: CAIRTGTSGSTDTQYF. The DNA for the CDR3 is TGTGCCATCAGAACGGGGACTAGCGGGAGCACAGATACGCAGTATTTT.

The chain combines TRBV4-2 with TRBJ2-1, with TRBD2 matching over 9 bases. The junction had 2 bases not matched to a gene; V was cut back by 2 bases and J by 9 bases. Germline V lookup: CDR1 LGHNA, CDR2 YNFKEQ. CDR3 length: 13 residues. The CDR3 DNA reads as TGTGCCAGCAGCCAACTAGCGGGACGTGAGCAGTTCTTC. This codes for CASSQLAGREQFF.

In this sample, this clonotype turned up a few times. This sequence joins TRBV30 and TRBJ1-1; D gene ambiguous. The length of the CDR3 is 14 residues. Trimming removed 0 bases from V and 11 bases from J, with 19 bases in between. Looked up from germline, CDR1 is GTSNPN and CDR2 is SVGIG (reference sequence). The CDR3, as DNA: TGTGCCTGGAGTGTAAAGGGCCTGAAGATCGACGCTTTCTTT. It is translated as CAWSVKGLKIDAFF. Drawing the rest from reference TRBV30 and TRBJ1-1, the complete variable domain is SQTIHQWPATLVQPVGSPLSLECTVEGTSNPNLYWYRQAAGRGLQLLFYSVGIGQISSEVPQNLSASRPQDRQFILSSKKLLLSDSGFYLCAWSVKGLKIDAFFGQGTRLTVV.

This chain links TRBV27 with TRBJ1-5, with D uncertain. CDR3 size: 15 residues. V lost 1 base, J lost 2 bases, and 9 bases lay in between. CDR1 and CDR2 from the germline V gene are MNHEY and SMNVEV (reference sequence). CDR3 protein: CASSLLGYGNQPQHF. CDR3 nucleotides: TGTGCCAGCAGTTTATTGGGGTATGGCAATCAGCCCCAGCATTTT.

The V and J genes are TRBV3-1 and TRBJ2-7; a weak D match, TRBD2 (6 bases). The CDR3 extends over 12 amino acids. V lost 4 bases to trimming and J lost 2 bases, with 6 bases between them. The V gene's germline CDR1 is LGHDT and CDR2 YNNKEL (reference sequence). The chain's CDR3 is CASSPSAYEQYF. For the CDR3, the DNA is TGTGCCAGCAGCCCTAGCGCCTACGAGCAGTACTTC.

The table lists this clonotype with a few counts. The chain employs TRBV6-2 or TRBV6-3 and TRBJ2-3, with 8 bases lining up with TRBD2. V lost 4 bases to trimming and J lost 2 bases; unmatched junction nucleotides: 5. The germline gives CDR1 MNHEY, CDR2 SVGEGT. There are 15 residues in the CDR3. For the CDR3, the DNA is TGTGCCAGCAGTTTTCGGGGGGGAAACACAGATACGCAGTATTTT. It specifies CASSFRGGNTDTQYF.

The chain uses TRBV6-4 and TRBJ2-1; 7 nucleotides match TRBD1. Looked up from germline, CDR1 is MRHNA and CDR2 is SNTAGT. This CDR3 has 13 residues. Trimming removed 3 bases from V and 4 bases from J; junction bases left unmatched: 0. The CDR3 DNA is TGTGCCAGCAGTGAGACAGGGTACAATGAGCAGTTCTTC. Its translation: CASSETGYNEQFF.